These 30 T cell receptor beta chains were sequenced from one sample in a study of cytomegalovirus exposure and HLA in healthy donors. The PCR made use of 60 Vbeta and 13 Jbeta primers. Clones were sequenced by immunoSEQ multiplex PCR, and TCRdb holds only the in-frame ones, with some missing. Of roughly 100,000 clones listed, 78% are singletons. The sequencing input was PBMCs. The receptors come from a woman aged 55-75 years in good health and CMV-seronegative.

The chain uses TRBV5-1 and TRBJ2-5; a possible D gene is TRBD1 (6 bases). This CDR3 comprises 14 residues. V lost 0 bases and J 5 bases, leaving 11 bases between the germline ends. Per the germline V gene, CDR1 is SGHRS and CDR2 is YFSETQ. The CDR3: CASSLGRDMETQYF. For the CDR3, the DNA is TGCGCCAGCAGCTTGGGCAGGGACATGGAGACCCAGTACTTC.

This clone has more than one count but fewer than ten. V usage is TRBV4-3 and J usage is TRBJ1-2; D unresolved. Germline CDR1 reads LGHNA; CDR2 reads YSLEER. This CDR3 comprises 14 residues. Trimming removed 4 bases from V and 6 bases from J, with 15 bases in between. In DNA, the CDR3 is TGCGCCAGCAGCCCCTCCTATGAGGTACATGGCTACACCTTC. It translates to CASSPSYEVHGYTF.

This chain connects TRBV25-1 to TRBJ2-1, with D possibly TRBD2 on 5 matching bases. V lost 7 bases, J lost 9 bases, and 13 bases lay in between. From germline, CDR1 is MGHDK and CDR2 SYGVNS. This CDR3 has 12 amino acids. CDR3 nucleotides: TGTGCCAGCACTGGGAGAGTCCCTGAGCAGTTCTTC. Protein: CASTGRVPEQFF.

The genes are TRBV4-3 and TRBJ1-2, with TRBD1 as a possible D gene (5 bases). The CDR3 length is 14 residues. V was pared by 0 bases and J by 12 bases, with 17 bases between. The V gene's germline CDR1 is LGHNA and CDR2 YSLEER. CDR3 region: CASSQDPSGGINTF. CDR3 nucleotide sequence: TGCGCCAGCAGCCAAGACCCTTCGGGGGGAATTAACACCTTC.

DNA for the CDR3: TGTGCCAGCAGTTACTCGCGGGGTGAGCAGTTCTTC. Its protein product is CASSYSRGEQFF. The rearrangement uses TRBV6-5 and TRBJ2-1; maybe TRBD2 (6 bases). From germline, CDR1 is MNHEY and CDR2 SVGAGI. There are 12 residues in the CDR3. V was shortened by 0 bases and J by 9 bases, with 6 bases between the two germline ends.

This chain connects TRBV4-3 to TRBJ1-4, with 7 bases aligning to TRBD1. In germline, CDR1 is LGHNA, CDR2 YSLEER. This CDR3 is 15 amino acids long. Trimming took 0 bases from V and 5 from J; bases not matched to a gene: 3. The CDR3 nucleotides read TGCGCCAGCAGCCAAGAACCGGGACAGAATGAAAAACTGTTTTTT. As protein: CASSQEPGQNEKLFF.

CDR3 protein: CASSLYSPRGSSYNSPLHF. The CDR3 coding sequence is TGTGCCAGCAGCTTATACTCTCCCAGGGGAAGCTCCTATAATTCACCCCTCCACTTT. The chain recombines TRBV7-6 with TRBJ1-6; TRBD1 is a possible D gene (6 bases). The V gene's germline CDR1 is SGHVS and CDR2 FNYEAQ. The V gene lost 2 bases and the J gene lost 0 bases, with 17 bases spanning the gap. The CDR3 extends over 19 amino acids.

The chain carries TRBV27 and TRBJ2-1, with TRBD2 matching 9 bases. V shed 6 bases, J shed 2 bases, and the junction held 5 bases outside the gene matches. Germline CDR1 is MNHEY and CDR2 is SMNVEV (reference sequence). The CDR3 contains 15 residues. CDR3 protein: CASSSERGAYNEQFF. DNA for the CDR3: TGTGCCAGCAGCTCTGAGCGGGGGGCCTACAATGAGCAGTTCTTC.

This clone was counted a few times. The chain combines TRBV4-1 with TRBJ2-1, with 12 bases fitting TRBD2. Germline lookup yields CDR1 MGHRA and CDR2 YSYEKL. V was pared by 0 bases and J by 1 base, with 10 bases of the junction left unmatched. The CDR3 runs 20 residues. CDR3 amino acids: CASSQDSGLAGGTSYNEQFF. The CDR3 DNA follows: TGCGCCAGCAGCCAAGATAGTGGGCTAGCGGGAGGGACTTCCTACAATGAGCAGTTCTTC.

With regard to this clone: An end of the junction differs from the germline gene, which may be a read error. The genes are TRBV5-1 and TRBJ1-1, with 12 bases fitting TRBD1. CDR1 is SGHRS and CDR2 is YFSETQ in the germline V gene. The CDR3 runs to 15 residues. CDR3 sequence (DNA): TGCGCCAGCAGCGTTATGGGACAGGGGGCCGAAGTTGGGCTTTTT. Translating it yields CASSVMGQGAEVGLF.

This rearrangement joins TRBV2 to TRBJ1-5, with 9 bases fitting TRBD1. J lost 4 bases, V lost 10 bases, and 8 bases had no gene match. The CDR3 is 14 residues long. The germline gives CDR1 SNHLY, CDR2 FYNNEI. Here the CDR3 DNA reads TGTGCCACCGCACAGGGGGCCAGGAATCAGCCCCAGCATTTT. This codes for CATAQGARNQPQHF.

The genes are TRBV6-1 and TRBJ1-6; perhaps TRBD1 as D (6 bases). In germline, CDR1 is MNHNS, CDR2 SASEGT. This CDR3 is 15 amino acids long. The germline V and J ends were trimmed by 7 bases and 7 bases, with 17 bases remaining between them. This CDR3 reads CASTREGGGNSPLHF. The CDR3 DNA is TGTGCCAGCACTCGAGAGGGGGGAGGGAATTCACCCCTCCACTTT.

The chain joins TRBV5-1 to TRBJ2-1, with no clear D. Germline lookup yields CDR1 SGHRS and CDR2 YFSETQ. The length of the CDR3 is 17 residues. V gave up 0 bases and J gave up 0 bases, with 13 bases separating them. CDR3 sequence (DNA): TGCGCCAGCAGCTTGGTTGTGGGCCCCAGCTCCTACAATGAGCAGTTCTTC. It is translated as CASSLVVGPSSYNEQFF.

The gene calls are TRBV18 and TRBJ2-7; D remains unclear. The V gene's germline CDR1 is KGHSH and CDR2 LQKENI. V was trimmed by 9 bases and J by 4 bases, leaving 25 bases between them. The CDR3 spans 16 residues. CDR3 sequence: CASSITVGTAAYEQYF. The CDR3 DNA follows: TGTGCCAGTTCAATCACCGTCGGCACAGCCGCGTACGAGCAGTACTTC.

This clone was seen only once. In DNA form, the CDR3 reads TGTGCCAGCAGTTTAAAGGGACTAGCGGGCACAGATACGCAGTATTTT. This sequence encodes CASSLKGLAGTDTQYF. The V and J genes are TRBV6-5 and TRBJ2-3; TRBD2 matches 11 bases. The V segment lost 4 bases and the J segment 1 base; nucleotides outside the gene matches: 4. Germline CDR1 MNHEY, CDR2 SVGAGI. CDR3 size: 16 residues.

This chain links TRBV6-5 with TRBJ2-4; 11 positions agree with TRBD1. This CDR3 spans 14 amino acids. Per the germline V gene, CDR1 is MNHEY and CDR2 is SVGAGI. Unmatched junction bases numbered 6, after V lost 4 bases and J lost 10 bases. The CDR3 here is CASSSGTGGTIQYF. DNA for the CDR3: TGTGCCAGCAGTTCCGGGACAGGGGGTACGATTCAGTACTTC.

The rearrangement uses TRBV6-1 and TRBJ2-7; D is perhaps TRBD1 (6 bases). The length of the CDR3 is 13 residues. Trimming shortened V by 6 bases and J by 3 bases, and 12 bases separated the two germline ends. Germline V lookup: CDR1 MNHNS, CDR2 SASEGT. The CDR3 sequence is CASRTGTYYEQYF. Here the CDR3 DNA reads TGTGCCAGCAGGACCGGGACATACTACGAGCAGTACTTC.

The chain employs TRBV5-6 and TRBJ1-4; D gene unclear. The germline V gene encodes CDR1 SGHDT and CDR2 YYEEEE. Trimming cost V 0 bases and J 4 bases, with 7 bases left between them. This CDR3 contains 14 residues. DNA of the CDR3: TGTGCCAGCAGCTTGGGTATGCGTAATGAAAAACTGTTTTTT. Its protein is CASSLGMRNEKLFF.

The chain is built from TRBV10-1 and TRBJ2-5, with 15 bases aligning to TRBD2. CDR1 WNHNN and CDR2 SYGVQD come from the germline V gene (reference sequence). The CDR3 consists of 17 residues. J lost 0 bases, V lost 6 bases, and 5 bases had no gene match. For the CDR3, the DNA is TGCGCCAGCAGCTCCGGGACTAGCGGGAGGTACCAAGAGACCCAGTACTTC. The encoded protein is CASSSGTSGRYQETQYF.

V usage is TRBV6-6 and J usage is TRBJ2-7; D is perhaps TRBD1 (6 bases). The germline V and J ends were trimmed by 5 bases and 2 bases, with 13 bases remaining between them. There are 14 residues in the CDR3. Germline V gives CDR1 MNHNY, CDR2 SVGAGI (reference sequence). CDR3 region: CASSASDSTYEQYF. CDR3 nucleotides: TGTGCCAGCAGTGCCTCGGACAGCACCTACGAGCAGTACTTC.

The chain is built from TRBV19 and TRBJ2-3; 8 bases map to TRBD2. The CDR3 totals 15 residues. J was trimmed by 1 base and V by 3 bases; bases with no gene match: 3. Germline V gene sequence: CDR1 LNHDA, CDR2 SQIVND (reference sequence). CDR3 sequence: CASSMGLGGTDTQYF. The CDR3 bases are TGTGCCAGTAGTATGGGACTAGGGGGCACAGATACGCAGTATTTT.

This chain joins TRBV4-1 and TRBJ2-7, with D possibly being TRBD1 (6 bases). The CDR3 consists of 18 residues. V lost 3 bases to trimming and J lost 3 bases, with 24 bases between them. The germline V gene encodes CDR1 MGHRA and CDR2 YSYEKL. CDR3 residues: CASSHGWGLGREYYEQYF. As DNA, the CDR3 is TGCGCCAGCAGCCACGGCTGGGGGCTTGGCAGGGAGTACTACGAGCAGTACTTC.

The chain couples TRBV30 to TRBJ1-6; TRBD1 is a possible D gene (5 bases). CDR3 length equals 14 residues. Per germline, CDR1 GTSNPN and CDR2 SVGIG (reference sequence). V gave up 4 bases and J gave up 4 bases, with 11 bases separating them. CDR3 region: CAWTLGGYNSPLHF. Here the CDR3 DNA reads TGTGCCTGGACCCTGGGGGGGTATAATTCACCCCTCCACTTT.

The CDR3 nucleotides read TGTGCCAGCAGTTATAGGGCAGCGGGCCAGCCCCAGCATTTT. Protein product: CASSYRAAGQPQHF. The chain recombines TRBV27 with TRBJ1-5; no clear D. V lost 4 bases, J lost 7 bases, and 14 bases lay in between. This CDR3 contains 14 residues. In germline, CDR1 is MNHEY, CDR2 SMNVEV (reference sequence).

Here the CDR3 reads CASSPETSGSYEQYF. The CDR3 coding sequence is TGTGCCAGCAGCCCCGAGACTAGCGGGAGTTACGAGCAGTACTTC. V usage is TRBV27 and J usage is TRBJ2-7, with 12 bases lining up with TRBD2. The CDR3 has 15 residues. Germline trimming cut 6 bases from V and 4 bases from J; bases unmatched to any gene: 7. Germline V gene sequence: CDR1 MNHEY, CDR2 SMNVEV (reference sequence).

The chain joins TRBV28 to TRBJ2-7, with 7 bases that match TRBD2. The germline V gene has CDR1 MDHEN and CDR2 SYDVKM. V lost 6 bases to trimming and J lost 0 bases; unmatched junction nucleotides: 2. The CDR3 is made up of 13 amino acids. CDR3 in amino acids: CASSLAVSYEQYF. For the CDR3, the DNA is TGTGCCAGCAGCCTAGCGGTCTCCTACGAGCAGTACTTC.

This chain joins TRBV5-1 and TRBJ2-5; possible D gene TRBD1, 5 bases. V was clipped by 0 bases and J by 4 bases, with 16 bases between them. The CDR3 contains 16 residues. The germline V gene has CDR1 SGHRS and CDR2 YFSETQ. The CDR3 loop reads CASSLGRGGVGETQYF. CDR3 in DNA: TGCGCCAGCAGCTTGGGTAGGGGTGGCGTCGGAGAGACCCAGTACTTC.

The rearrangement joins TRBV15 to TRBJ2-1; TRBD2 is a possible D gene (5 bases). The CDR3 is 17 residues long. Trimming removed 0 bases from V and 0 bases from J, with 12 bases in between. Germline V lookup: CDR1 LNHNV, CDR2 YYDKDF (reference sequence). The chain's CDR3 is CATSRDEGAGSYNEQFF. CDR3 nucleotides: TGTGCCACCAGCAGAGATGAAGGTGCGGGCTCCTACAATGAGCAGTTCTTC.

This clone was observed once. The chain has TRBV5-1 and TRBJ2-3; weak D call: TRBD1 (7 bases). The CDR3 spans 16 residues. V was clipped by 4 bases and J by 0 bases, with 15 bases between them. Germline V gene sequence: CDR1 SGHRS, CDR2 YFSETQ. The CDR3 DNA follows: TGCGCCAGCAGCCTAAACAGGGGAGGTAGCACAGATACGCAGTATTTT. It codes for CASSLNRGGSTDTQYF. Looking up the rest from reference TRBV5-1 and TRBJ2-3 gives the full variable domain: KAGVTQTPRYLIKTRGQQVTLSCSPISGHRSVSWYQQTPGQGLQFLFEYFSETQRNKGNFPGRFSGRQFSNSRSEMNVSTLELGDSALYLCASSLNRGGSTDTQYFGPGTRLTVL.

The chain is built from TRBV19 and TRBJ1-2, with 7 bases aligning to TRBD1. Germline-derived CDR1 and CDR2 are LNHDA and SQIVND (reference sequence). The CDR3 covers 16 residues. J was trimmed by 0 bases and V by 5 bases; bases with no gene match: 9. In DNA form, the CDR3 reads TGTGCCAGTAGTCATCATACAGGGGCTTCTAACTATGGCTACACCTTC. Translating it yields CASSHHTGASNYGYTF.